A selection of T cell receptor beta chains follows, all from one sample in a study of Ad26.COV2.S vaccination and SARS-CoV-2 variants. The data were produced by immunoSEQ multiplex PCR, yet TCRdb's version contains in-frame clones alone and is incomplete. The table shows about 680,000 clones, with around 90% occurring only once. The specimen was peripheral blood, collected in a trial of Ad26.COV2.S vaccine versus placebo. These receptors were collected from a person between 18 and 65 years old who received the Ad26.COV2.S COVID-19 vaccine or a placebo. Both conserved end residues are part of each CDR3. D genes are given only for firm matches. Size tells how often a clone was seen (once, few, many) or the class of an expanded clone, and some rows leave it out.

J: TRBJ1-2
length: 15
size: .
V: TRBV5-6
D: .
CDR3: CASSLGTVTNYGYTF
DNA: TGTGCCAGCAGCTTGGGGACAGTTACTAACTATGGCTACACCTTC

J: TRBJ2-2
length: 14
size: .
V: TRBV30
D: .
CDR3: CAWSGQGFAGELFF
DNA: TGTGCCTGGAGTGGGCAGGGCTTCGCCGGGGAGCTGTTTTTT

J: TRBJ2-3
length: 11
size: once
V: TRBV5-1
D: .
CDR3: CASTEVDTQYF
DNA: TGCGCCAGCACCGAAGTAGATACGCAGTATTTT

J: TRBJ2-5
length: 13
size: .
V: TRBV7-2
D: .
CDR3: CASSSPLGETQYF
DNA: TGTGCCAGCAGCTCACCATTGGGAGAGACCCAGTACTTC

J: TRBJ1-5
length: 16
size: .
V: TRBV6-5
D: .
CDR3: CASSYGGPFGNQPQHF
DNA: TGTGCCAGCAGTTACGGGGGACCGTTCGGCAATCAGCCCCAGCATTTT

J: TRBJ1-2
length: 15
size: .
V: TRBV12-5
D: TRBD1
CDR3: CASGLGPQGNYGYTF
DNA: TGTGCTAGTGGTTTGGGACCACAGGGGAACTATGGCTACACCTTC

J: TRBJ2-2
length: 15
size: .
V: TRBV27
D: .
CDR3: CASSLIGANTGELFF
DNA: TGTGCCAGCAGTTTAATAGGGGCAAACACCGGGGAGCTGTTTTTT

J: TRBJ2-1
length: 15
size: .
V: TRBV11-2
D: .
CDR3: CASSLDPNSYNEQFF
DNA: TGTGCCAGCAGCTTAGACCCAAACTCCTACAATGAGCAGTTCTTC

J: TRBJ2-5
length: 15
size: .
V: TRBV5-8
D: TRBD1
CDR3: CASSFRTGGEETQYF
DNA: TGTGCCAGCAGCTTTCGGACAGGGGGCGAGGAGACCCAGTACTTC

J: TRBJ2-7
length: 16
size: .
V: TRBV19
D: .
CDR3: CASSKTTGRGAYEQYF
DNA: TGTGCCAGTAGTAAAACCACAGGGAGGGGTGCTTACGAGCAGTACTTC

J: TRBJ1-2
length: 13
size: .
V: TRBV25-1
D: TRBD1
CDR3: CASNRQGNYGYTF
DNA: TGTGCCAGCAATAGACAGGGAAACTATGGCTACACCTTC

J: TRBJ1-2
length: 15
size: .
V: TRBV30
D: TRBD1
CDR3: CAWSVVQGFGYGYTF
DNA: TGTGCCTGGAGTGTAGTACAGGGGTTTGGCTATGGCTACACCTTC

J: TRBJ1-4
length: 14
size: .
V: TRBV6-6
D: .
CDR3: CASSYQGPNEKLFF
DNA: TGTGCCAGCAGTTACCAGGGTCCAAATGAAAAACTGTTTTTT

J: TRBJ2-1
length: 13
size: .
V: TRBV2
D: .
CDR3: CASRLDPYNEQFF
DNA: TGTGCCAGCAGACTGGACCCCTACAATGAGCAGTTCTTC

J: TRBJ2-2
length: 15
size: .
V: TRBV7-7
D: .
CDR3: CASSFGDGRTGELFF
DNA: TGTGCTAGCAGCTTTGGGGACGGGCGGACCGGGGAGCTGTTTTTT

J: TRBJ1-5
length: 12
size: .
V: TRBV30
D: .
CDR3: CAWSVGWQPQHF
DNA: TGTGCCTGGAGTGTCGGGTGGCAGCCCCAGCATTTT

J: TRBJ2-3
length: 15
size: .
V: TRBV30
D: .
CDR3: CAWRSPSWSTDTQYF
DNA: TGTGCCTGGAGATCCCCCTCGTGGAGCACAGATACGCAGTATTTT